This T cell receptor beta chain was sequenced for a study of control samples from healthy donors and cancer patients. Clones were read by immunoSEQ multiplex PCR, and TCRdb kept only the in-frame ones, dropping some. The sample contains 110,000 to 150,000 clones, 94% of which appear only once. Germline V lookup: CDR1 MNHEY, CDR2 SVGEGT. CDR3 length: 16 residues. V was clipped by 2 bases and J by 3 bases, with 16 bases between them. The source is a man between 35 and 55 years old in good health. The gene calls are TRBV6-2 or TRBV6-3 and TRBJ1-2; D perhaps matches TRBD1 (5 bases). The sequenced material came from blood. This chain's CDR3 is CASSYPEGRAYYGYTF. DNA of the CDR3: TGTGCCAGCAGTTACCCAGAGGGCAGGGCTTACTATGGCTACACCTTC.